This T cell receptor (beta chain) was captured in a study of Tregs in tolerant kidney transplant recipients. Study observations and caveats: No direct test of biological reproducibility was done here. Few patients were studied, so findings need validation in larger groups. Activated donor B cell expansion appeared to reveal the most relevant donor-specific TCRbeta repertoire.

Thawed PBMCs were FACS-sorted into unstimulated CD4+CD25+CD127- regulatory T cells, CD4+CD25- non-regulatory cells, CD4 and CD8 cells. For this clone: The antigen is undetermined.

Some clones are missing from TCRdb's copy, which holds only in-frame ones; the method was immunoSEQ multiplex PCR. Of about 240,000 clones in the sample, roughly 80% were seen once. This CDR3 has 17 amino acids. Per germline, CDR1 SNHLY and CDR2 FYNNEI. Trimming at V came to 6 bases and at J to 0 bases, leaving 9 bases not matched to a gene. Sequences were obtained from CD4+ T cells from blood. The chain carries TRBV2 and TRBJ2-7; TRBD1 matches at 12 bases. This receptor was obtained from a human donor in good health. Here the CDR3 reads CASRNRDRGRPSYEQYF. The CDR3 nucleotides read TGTGCCAGCAGGAACCGGGACAGGGGGCGTCCCTCCTACGAGCAGTACTTC.